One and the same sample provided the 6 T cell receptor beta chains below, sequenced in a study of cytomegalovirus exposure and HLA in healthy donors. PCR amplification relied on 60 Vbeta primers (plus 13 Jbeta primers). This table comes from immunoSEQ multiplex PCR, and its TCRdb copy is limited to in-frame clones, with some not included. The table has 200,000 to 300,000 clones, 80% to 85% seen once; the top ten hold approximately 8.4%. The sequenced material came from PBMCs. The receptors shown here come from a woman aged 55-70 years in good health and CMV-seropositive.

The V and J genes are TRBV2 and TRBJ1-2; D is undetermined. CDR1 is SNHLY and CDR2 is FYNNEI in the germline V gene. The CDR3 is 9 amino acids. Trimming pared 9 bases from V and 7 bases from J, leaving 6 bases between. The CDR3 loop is CARSGGYTF. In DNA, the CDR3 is TGTGCCAGATCCGGTGGCTACACCTTC.

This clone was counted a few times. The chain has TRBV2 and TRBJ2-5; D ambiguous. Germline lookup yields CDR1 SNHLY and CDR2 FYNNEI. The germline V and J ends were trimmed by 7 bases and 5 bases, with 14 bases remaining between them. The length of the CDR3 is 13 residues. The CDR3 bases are TGTGCCAGCAATCCCCCCTTTGAGGAGACCCAGTACTTC. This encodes CASNPPFEETQYF.

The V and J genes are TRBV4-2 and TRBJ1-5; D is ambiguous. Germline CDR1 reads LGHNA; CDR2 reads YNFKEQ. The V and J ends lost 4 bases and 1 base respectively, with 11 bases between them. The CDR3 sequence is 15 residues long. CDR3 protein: CASSLERFSNQPQHF. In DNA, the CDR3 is TGTGCCAGCAGCCTCGAACGGTTCAGCAATCAGCCCCAGCATTTT.

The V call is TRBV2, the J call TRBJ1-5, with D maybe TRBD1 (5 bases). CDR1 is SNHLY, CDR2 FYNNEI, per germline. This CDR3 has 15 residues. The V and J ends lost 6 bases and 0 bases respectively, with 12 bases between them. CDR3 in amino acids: CASRGGVVSNQPQHF. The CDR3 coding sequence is TGTGCCAGCAGAGGAGGGGTGGTTAGCAATCAGCCCCAGCATTTT. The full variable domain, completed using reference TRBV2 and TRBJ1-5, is EPEVTQTPSHQVTQMGQEVILRCVPISNHLYFYWYRQILGQKVEFLVSFYNNEISEKSEIFDDQFSVERPDGSNFTLKIRSTKLEDSAMYFCASRGGVVSNQPQHFGDGTRLSIL.

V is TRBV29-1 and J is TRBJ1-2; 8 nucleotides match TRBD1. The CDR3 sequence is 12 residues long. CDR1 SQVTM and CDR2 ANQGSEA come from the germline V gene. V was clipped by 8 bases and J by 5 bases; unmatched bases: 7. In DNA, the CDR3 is TGCAGCACTCCCAGGGGGCTTTATGGCTACACCTTC. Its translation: CSTPRGLYGYTF.

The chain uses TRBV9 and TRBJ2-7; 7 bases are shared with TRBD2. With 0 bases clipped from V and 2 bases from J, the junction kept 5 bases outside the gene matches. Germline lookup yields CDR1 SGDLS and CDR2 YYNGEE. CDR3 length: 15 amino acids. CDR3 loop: CASSVDPSGTYEQYF. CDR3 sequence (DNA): TGTGCCAGCAGCGTAGATCCTAGCGGTACCTACGAGCAGTACTTC.